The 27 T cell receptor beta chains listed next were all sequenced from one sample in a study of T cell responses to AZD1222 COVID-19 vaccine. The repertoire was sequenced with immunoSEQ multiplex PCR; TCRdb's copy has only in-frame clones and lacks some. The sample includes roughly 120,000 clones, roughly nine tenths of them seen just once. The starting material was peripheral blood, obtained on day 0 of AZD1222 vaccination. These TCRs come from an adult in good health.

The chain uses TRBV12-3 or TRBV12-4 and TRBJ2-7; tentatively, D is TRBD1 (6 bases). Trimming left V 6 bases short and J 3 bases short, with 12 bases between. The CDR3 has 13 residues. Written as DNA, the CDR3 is TGTGCCAGCAGCCACGGACAGAGCTACGAGCAGTACTTC. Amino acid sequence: CASSHGQSYEQYF.

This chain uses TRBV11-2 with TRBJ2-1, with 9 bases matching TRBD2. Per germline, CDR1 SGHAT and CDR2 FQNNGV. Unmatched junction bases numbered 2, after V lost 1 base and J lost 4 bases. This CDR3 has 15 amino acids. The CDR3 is CASSLVTSGYNEQFF. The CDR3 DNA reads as TGTGCCAGCAGCTTAGTGACTAGCGGATACAATGAGCAGTTCTTC.

This chain's CDR3 is CASSFTFKYSRQLVSEGSPLHF. In DNA form, the CDR3 reads TGTGCCAGCAGCTTTACGTTCAAGTATTCGAGACAATTGGTTTCGGAAGGATCACCCCTCCACTTT. The chain uses TRBV7-6 and TRBJ1-6; D remains ambiguous. The CDR3 is 22 amino acids. Germline loops: CDR1 SGHVS, CDR2 FNYEAQ. Trimming took 3 bases from V and 10 from J, leaving 37 bases between them.

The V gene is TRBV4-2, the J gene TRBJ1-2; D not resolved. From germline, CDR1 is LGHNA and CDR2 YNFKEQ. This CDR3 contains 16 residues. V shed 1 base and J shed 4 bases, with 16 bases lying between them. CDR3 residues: CASSQALPGGPYGYTF. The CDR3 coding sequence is TGTGCCAGCAGCCAAGCCCTCCCTGGAGGGCCCTATGGCTACACCTTC.

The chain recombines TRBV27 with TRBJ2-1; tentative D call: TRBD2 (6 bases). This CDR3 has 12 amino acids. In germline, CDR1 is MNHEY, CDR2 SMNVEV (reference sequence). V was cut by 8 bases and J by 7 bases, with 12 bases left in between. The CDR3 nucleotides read TGTGCCAGCGGACTACAGACAAATGAGCAGTTCTTC. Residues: CASGLQTNEQFF.

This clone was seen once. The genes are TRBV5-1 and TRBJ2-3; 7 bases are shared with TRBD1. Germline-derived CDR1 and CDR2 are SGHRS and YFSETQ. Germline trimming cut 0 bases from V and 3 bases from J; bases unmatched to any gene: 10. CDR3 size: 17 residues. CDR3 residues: CASSLATGTPLTDTQYF. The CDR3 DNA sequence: TGCGCCAGCAGCTTGGCGACAGGGACCCCACTTACAGATACGCAGTATTTT.

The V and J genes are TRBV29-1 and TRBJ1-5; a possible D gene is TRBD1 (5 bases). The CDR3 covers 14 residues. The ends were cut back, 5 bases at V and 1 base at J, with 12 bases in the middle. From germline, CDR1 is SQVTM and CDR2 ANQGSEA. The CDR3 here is CSVSWGLSNQPQHF. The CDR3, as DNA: TGCAGCGTTTCGTGGGGCTTGAGCAATCAGCCCCAGCATTTT.

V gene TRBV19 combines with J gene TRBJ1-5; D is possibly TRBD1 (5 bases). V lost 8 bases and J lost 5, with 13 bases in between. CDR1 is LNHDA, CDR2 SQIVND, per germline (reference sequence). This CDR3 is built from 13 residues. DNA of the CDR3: TGTGCCAGTCTCGACAGATATGATCAGCCCCAGCATTTT. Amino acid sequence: CASLDRYDQPQHF.

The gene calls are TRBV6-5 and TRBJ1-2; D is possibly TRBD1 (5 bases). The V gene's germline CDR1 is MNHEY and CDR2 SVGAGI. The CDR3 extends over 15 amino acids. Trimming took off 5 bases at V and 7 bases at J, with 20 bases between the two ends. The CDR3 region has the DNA TGTGCCAGCAGTCTTGCAGTAGGAACAGGAGGTGGCTACACCTTC. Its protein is CASSLAVGTGGGYTF.

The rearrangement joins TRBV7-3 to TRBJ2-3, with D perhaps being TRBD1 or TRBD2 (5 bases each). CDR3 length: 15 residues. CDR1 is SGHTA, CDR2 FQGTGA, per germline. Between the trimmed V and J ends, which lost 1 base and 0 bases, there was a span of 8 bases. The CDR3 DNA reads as TGTGCCAGCAGCTTAATTGGGGGTAGCACAGATACGCAGTATTTT. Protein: CASSLIGGSTDTQYF.

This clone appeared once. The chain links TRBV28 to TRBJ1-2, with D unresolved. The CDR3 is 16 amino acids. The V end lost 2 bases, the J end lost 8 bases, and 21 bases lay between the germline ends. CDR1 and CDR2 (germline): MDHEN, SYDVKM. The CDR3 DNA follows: TGTGCCAGCAGTTTAATTGCGGCGGCTTCCCTGGGGGGCTACACCTTC. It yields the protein CASSLIAAASLGGYTF.

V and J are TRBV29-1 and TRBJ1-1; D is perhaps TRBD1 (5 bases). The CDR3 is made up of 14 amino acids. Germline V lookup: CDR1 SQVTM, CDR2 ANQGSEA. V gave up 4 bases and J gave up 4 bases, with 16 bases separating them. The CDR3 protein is CSVGNRRQSTEAFF. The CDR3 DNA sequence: TGCAGCGTTGGAAACAGGCGACAATCCACTGAAGCTTTCTTT.

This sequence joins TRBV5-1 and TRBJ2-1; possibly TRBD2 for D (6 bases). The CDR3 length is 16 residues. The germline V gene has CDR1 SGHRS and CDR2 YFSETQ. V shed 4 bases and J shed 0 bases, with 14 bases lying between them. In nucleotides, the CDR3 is TGCGCCAGCAGCAATGCGCGGGAACACTCCTACAATGAGCAGTTCTTC. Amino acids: CASSNAREHSYNEQFF.

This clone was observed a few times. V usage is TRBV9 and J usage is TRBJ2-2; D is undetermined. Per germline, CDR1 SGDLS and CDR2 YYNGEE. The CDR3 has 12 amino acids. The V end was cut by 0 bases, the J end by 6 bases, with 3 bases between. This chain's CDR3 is CASSVEAGELFF. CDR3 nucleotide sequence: TGTGCCAGCAGCGTAGAGGCCGGGGAGCTGTTTTTT.

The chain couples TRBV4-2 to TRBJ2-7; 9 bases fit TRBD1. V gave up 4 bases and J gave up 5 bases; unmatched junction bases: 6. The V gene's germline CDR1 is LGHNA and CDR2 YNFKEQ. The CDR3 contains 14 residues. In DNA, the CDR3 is TGTGCCAGCAGCCGGGGACAGGGTTCCGACGAGCAGTACTTC. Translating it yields CASSRGQGSDEQYF.

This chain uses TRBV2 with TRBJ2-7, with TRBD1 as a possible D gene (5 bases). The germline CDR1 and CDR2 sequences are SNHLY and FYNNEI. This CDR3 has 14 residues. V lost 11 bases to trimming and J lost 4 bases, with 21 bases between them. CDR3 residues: CAGKQDPLWYEQYF. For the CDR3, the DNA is TGTGCCGGAAAACAGGATCCACTATGGTACGAGCAGTACTTC.

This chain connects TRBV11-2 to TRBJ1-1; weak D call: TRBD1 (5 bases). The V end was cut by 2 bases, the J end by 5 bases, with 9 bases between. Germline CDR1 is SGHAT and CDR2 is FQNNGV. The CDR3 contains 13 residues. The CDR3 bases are TGTGCCAGCAGCTTATGGGGGGGAACTGAAGCTTTCTTT. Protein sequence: CASSLWGGTEAFF.

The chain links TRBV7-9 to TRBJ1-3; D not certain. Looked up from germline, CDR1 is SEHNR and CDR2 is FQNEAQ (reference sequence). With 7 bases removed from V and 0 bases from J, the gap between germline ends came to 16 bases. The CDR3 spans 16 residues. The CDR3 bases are TGTGCCAGCACCGACAACCAGGCGGGCTCTGGAAACACCATATATTTT. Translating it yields CASTDNQAGSGNTIYF.

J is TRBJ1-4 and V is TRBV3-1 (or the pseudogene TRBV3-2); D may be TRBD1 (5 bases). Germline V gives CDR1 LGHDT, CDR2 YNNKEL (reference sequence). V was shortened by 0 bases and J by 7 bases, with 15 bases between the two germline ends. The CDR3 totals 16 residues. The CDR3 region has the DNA TGTGCCAGCAGCCAAGATCGGGGGAAGGATAGTGAAAAACTGTTTTTT. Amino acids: CASSQDRGKDSEKLFF.

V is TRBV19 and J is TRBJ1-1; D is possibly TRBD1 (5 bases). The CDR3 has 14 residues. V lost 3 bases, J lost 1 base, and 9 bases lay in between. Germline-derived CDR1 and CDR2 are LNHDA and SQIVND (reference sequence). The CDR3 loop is CASSMGGANTEAFF. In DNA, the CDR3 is TGTGCCAGTAGTATGGGAGGGGCGAACACTGAAGCTTTCTTT. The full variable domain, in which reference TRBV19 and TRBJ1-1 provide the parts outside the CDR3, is DGGITQSPKYLFRKEGQNVTLSCEQNLNHDAMYWYRQDPGQGLRLIYYSQIVNDFQKGDIAEGYSVSREKKESFPLTVTSAQKNPTAFYLCASSMGGANTEAFFGQGTRLTVV.

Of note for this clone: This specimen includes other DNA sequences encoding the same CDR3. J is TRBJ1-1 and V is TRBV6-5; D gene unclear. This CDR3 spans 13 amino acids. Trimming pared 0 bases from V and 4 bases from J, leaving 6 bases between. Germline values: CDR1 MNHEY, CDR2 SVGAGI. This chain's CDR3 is CASSYSTGTEAFF. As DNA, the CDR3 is TGTGCCAGCAGTTACTCGACTGGCACTGAAGCTTTCTTT.

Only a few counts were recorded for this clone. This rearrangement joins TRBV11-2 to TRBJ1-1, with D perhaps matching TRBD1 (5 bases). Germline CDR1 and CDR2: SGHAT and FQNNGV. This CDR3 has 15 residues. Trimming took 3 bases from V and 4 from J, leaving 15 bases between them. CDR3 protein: CASSFDQVGGTEAFF. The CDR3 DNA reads TGTGCCAGCAGCTTTGATCAGGTCGGGGGCACTGAAGCTTTCTTT.

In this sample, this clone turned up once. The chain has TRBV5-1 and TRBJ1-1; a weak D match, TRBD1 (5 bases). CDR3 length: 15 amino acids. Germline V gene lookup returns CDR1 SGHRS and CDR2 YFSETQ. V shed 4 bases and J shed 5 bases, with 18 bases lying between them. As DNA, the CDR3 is TGCGCCAGCAGCCTAAGGACGGGGACGAGTACTGAAGCTTTCTTT. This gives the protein CASSLRTGTSTEAFF.

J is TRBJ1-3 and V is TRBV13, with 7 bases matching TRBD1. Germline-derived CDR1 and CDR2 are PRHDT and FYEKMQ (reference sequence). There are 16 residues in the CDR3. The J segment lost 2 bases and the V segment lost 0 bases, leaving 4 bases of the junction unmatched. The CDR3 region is CASSLGGGLAGNTIYF. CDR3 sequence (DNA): TGTGCCAGCAGCTTAGGAGGGGGCTTGGCTGGAAACACCATATATTTT.

CDR3 in DNA: TGTGCCATCAGTGAGACTAAGGACAGTCTCTATGGCTACACCTTC. Its translation is CAISETKDSLYGYTF. The chain recombines TRBV10-3 with TRBJ1-2, with D perhaps matching TRBD1 (6 bases). The CDR3 sequence is 15 residues long. The V gene lost 2 bases and the J gene lost 4 bases, with 14 bases spanning the gap. Germline CDR1 and CDR2: ENHRY and SYGVKD.

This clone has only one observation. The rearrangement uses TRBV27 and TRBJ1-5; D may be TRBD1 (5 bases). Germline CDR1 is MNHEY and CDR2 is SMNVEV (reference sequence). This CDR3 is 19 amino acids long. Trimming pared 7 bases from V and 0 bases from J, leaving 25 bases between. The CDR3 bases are TGTGCCAGCATTCTAACCCCCGGGAGAAGGGGTACTAGCAATCAGCCCCAGCATTTT. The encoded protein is CASILTPGRRGTSNQPQHF.

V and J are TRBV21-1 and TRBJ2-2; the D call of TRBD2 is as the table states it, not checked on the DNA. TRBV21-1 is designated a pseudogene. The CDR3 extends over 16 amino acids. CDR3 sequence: CASSKCPGEGTGELFF. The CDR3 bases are TGTGCCAGCAGCAAATGTCCAGGGGAGGGGACCGGGGAGCTGTTTTTT.